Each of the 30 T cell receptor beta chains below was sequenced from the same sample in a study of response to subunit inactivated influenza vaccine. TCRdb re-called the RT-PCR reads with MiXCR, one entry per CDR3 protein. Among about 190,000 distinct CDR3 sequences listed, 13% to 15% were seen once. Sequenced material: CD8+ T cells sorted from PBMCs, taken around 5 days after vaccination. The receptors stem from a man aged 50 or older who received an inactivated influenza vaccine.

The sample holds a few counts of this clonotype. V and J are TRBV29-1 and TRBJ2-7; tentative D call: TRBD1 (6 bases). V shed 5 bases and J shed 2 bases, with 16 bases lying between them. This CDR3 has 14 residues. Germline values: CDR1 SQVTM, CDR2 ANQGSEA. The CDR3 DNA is TGCAGCGTTTCACCGACAGGAGCCGCCTACGAGCAGTACTTC. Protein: CSVSPTGAAYEQYF.

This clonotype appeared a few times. The CDR3: CASSLRTYNSPLHF. The CDR3 nucleotides read TGTGCCAGCAGTTTAAGGACATACAATTCACCCCTCCACTTT. The chain uses TRBV28 and TRBJ1-6, with D perhaps matching TRBD1 (5 bases). CDR1 and CDR2 from the germline V gene are MDHEN and SYDVKM. The CDR3 has 14 residues. V was cut by 2 bases and J by 7 bases, with 9 bases left in between.

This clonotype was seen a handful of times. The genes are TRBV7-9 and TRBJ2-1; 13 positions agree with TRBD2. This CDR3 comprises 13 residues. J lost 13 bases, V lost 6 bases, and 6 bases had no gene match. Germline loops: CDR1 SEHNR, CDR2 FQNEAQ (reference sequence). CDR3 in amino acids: CASSFGLAGDQFF. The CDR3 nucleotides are TGTGCCAGCAGTTTCGGACTAGCGGGAGATCAGTTCTTC.

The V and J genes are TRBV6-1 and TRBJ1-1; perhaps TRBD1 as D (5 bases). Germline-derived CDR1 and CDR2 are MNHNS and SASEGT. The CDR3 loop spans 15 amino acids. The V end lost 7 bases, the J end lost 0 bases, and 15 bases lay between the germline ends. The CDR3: CASKRDLKMNTEAFF. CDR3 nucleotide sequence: TGTGCCAGCAAACGGGACCTTAAAATGAACACTGAAGCTTTCTTT.

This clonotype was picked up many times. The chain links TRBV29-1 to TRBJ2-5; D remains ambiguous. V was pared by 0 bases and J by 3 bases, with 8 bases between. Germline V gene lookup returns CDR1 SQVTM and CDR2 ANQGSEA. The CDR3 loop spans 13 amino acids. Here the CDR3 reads CSVEDWTEETQYF. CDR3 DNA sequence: TGCAGCGTTGAAGATTGGACGGAAGAGACCCAGTACTTC.

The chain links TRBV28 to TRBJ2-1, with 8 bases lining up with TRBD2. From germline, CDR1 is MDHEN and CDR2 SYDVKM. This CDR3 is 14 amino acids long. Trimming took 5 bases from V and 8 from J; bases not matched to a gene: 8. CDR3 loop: CASSPWTSNDEQFF. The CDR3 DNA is TGTGCCAGCAGTCCATGGACTAGCAACGATGAGCAGTTCTTC.

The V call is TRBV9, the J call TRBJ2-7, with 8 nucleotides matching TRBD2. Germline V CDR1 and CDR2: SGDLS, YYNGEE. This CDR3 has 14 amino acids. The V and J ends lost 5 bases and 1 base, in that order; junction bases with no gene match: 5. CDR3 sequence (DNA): TGTGCCAGCAGTACCGGGACTAGATCCTACGAGCAGTACTTC. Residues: CASSTGTRSYEQYF.

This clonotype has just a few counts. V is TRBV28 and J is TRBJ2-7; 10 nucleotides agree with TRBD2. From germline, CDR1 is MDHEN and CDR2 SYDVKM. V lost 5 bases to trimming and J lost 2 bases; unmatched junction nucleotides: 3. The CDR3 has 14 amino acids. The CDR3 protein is CASSVLAGAYEQYF. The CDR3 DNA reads TGTGCCAGCAGTGTCCTAGCGGGGGCCTACGAGCAGTACTTC.

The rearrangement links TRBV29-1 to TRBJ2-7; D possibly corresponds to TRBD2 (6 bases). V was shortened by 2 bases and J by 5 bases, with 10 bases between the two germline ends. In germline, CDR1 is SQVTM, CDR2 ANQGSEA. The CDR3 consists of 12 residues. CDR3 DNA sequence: TGCAGCGTTGAAACTAGCCCCCACGAGCAGTACTTC. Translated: CSVETSPHEQYF.

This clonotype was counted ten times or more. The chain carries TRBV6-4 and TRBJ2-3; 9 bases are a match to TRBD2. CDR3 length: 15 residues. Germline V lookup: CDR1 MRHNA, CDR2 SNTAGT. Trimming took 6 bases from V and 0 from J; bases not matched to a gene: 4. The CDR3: CASSQAGGSTDTQYF. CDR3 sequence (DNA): TGTGCCAGCAGCCAAGCGGGAGGAAGCACAGATACGCAGTATTTT.

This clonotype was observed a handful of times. The DNA of the CDR3 is TGTGCCAGTAGTATCGGCCCGGGACTTAGCAATCAGCCCCAGCATTTT. This translates into CASSIGPGLSNQPQHF. This sequence joins TRBV19 and TRBJ1-5, with D perhaps matching TRBD1 (5 bases). The germline V and J ends were trimmed by 3 bases and 0 bases, with 12 bases remaining between them. The CDR3 totals 16 residues. Germline V gene data show CDR1 as LNHDA and CDR2 as SQIVND (reference sequence).

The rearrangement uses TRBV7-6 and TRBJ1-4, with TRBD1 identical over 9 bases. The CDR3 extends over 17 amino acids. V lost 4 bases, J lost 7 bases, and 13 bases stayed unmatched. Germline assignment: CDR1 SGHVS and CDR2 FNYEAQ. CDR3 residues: CASSSGTGRSASEKLFF. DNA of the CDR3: TGTGCCAGCAGCTCCGGGACAGGGAGATCGGCAAGTGAAAAACTGTTTTTT. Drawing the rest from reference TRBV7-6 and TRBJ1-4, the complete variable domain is GAGVSQSPRYKVTKRGQDVALRCDPISGHVSLYWYRQALGQGPEFLTYFNYEAQQDKSGLPNDRFSAERPEGSISTLTIQRTEQRDSAMYRCASSSGTGRSASEKLFFGSGTQLSVL.

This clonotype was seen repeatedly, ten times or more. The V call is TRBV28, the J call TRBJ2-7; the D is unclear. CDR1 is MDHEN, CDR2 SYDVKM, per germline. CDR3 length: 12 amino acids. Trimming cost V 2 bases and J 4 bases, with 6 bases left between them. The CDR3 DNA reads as TGTGCCAGCAGTTTAATAGGGTACGAGCAGTACTTC. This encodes CASSLIGYEQYF.

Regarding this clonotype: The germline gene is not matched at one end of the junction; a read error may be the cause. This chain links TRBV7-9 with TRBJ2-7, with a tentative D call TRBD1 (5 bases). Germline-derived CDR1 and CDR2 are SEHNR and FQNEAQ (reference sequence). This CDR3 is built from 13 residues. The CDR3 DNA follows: TGTGCCAGCAGCTTAGCCGCGACAGACGAGAAGTACTTC. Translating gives CASSLAATDEKYF.

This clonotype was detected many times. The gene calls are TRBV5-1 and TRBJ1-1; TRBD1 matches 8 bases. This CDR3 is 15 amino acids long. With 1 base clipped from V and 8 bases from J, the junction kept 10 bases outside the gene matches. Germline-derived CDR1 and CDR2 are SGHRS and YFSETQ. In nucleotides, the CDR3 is TGCGCCAGCAGCTTGTCCCAAACAGGGGGAACGGAAGCTTTCTTT. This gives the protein CASSLSQTGGTEAFF.

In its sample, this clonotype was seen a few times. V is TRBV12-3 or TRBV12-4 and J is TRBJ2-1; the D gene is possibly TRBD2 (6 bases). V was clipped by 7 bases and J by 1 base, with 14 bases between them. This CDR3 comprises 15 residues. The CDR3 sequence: CASNKYGGSYNEQFF. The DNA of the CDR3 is TGTGCCAGCAATAAATACGGGGGTTCCTACAATGAGCAGTTCTTC.

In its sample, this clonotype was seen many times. CDR3 coding DNA: TGTGCCAGCAGTGAGTTTGGGGAACCAAACTACAATGAGCAGTTCTTC. Its translation: CASSEFGEPNYNEQFF. This chain joins TRBV25-1 and TRBJ2-1; D remains ambiguous. CDR3 size: 16 residues. Trimming took 3 bases from V and 3 from J, leaving 15 bases between them. Germline V lookup: CDR1 MGHDK, CDR2 SYGVNS. The whole variable domain, filled in from reference TRBV25-1 and TRBJ2-1, reads EADIYQTPRYLVIGTGKKITLECSQTMGHDKMYWYQQDPGMELHLIHYSYGVNSTEKGDLSSESTVSRIRTEHFPLTLESARPSHTSQYLCASSEFGEPNYNEQFFGPGTRLTVL.

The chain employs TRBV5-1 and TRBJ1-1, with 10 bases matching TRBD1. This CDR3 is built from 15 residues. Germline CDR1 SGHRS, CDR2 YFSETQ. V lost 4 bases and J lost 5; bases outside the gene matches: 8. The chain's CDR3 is CASSTDRGLWTEAFF. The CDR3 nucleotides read TGCGCCAGCAGCACAGACAGGGGGCTGTGGACTGAAGCTTTCTTT.

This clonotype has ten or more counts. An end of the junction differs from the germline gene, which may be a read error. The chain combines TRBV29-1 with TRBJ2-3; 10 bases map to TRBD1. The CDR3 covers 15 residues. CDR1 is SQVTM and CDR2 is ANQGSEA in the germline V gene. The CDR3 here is CSVEDRGRDTDTQYF. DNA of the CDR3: TGCAGCGTCGAAGACAGGGGGCGAGATACAGATACGCAGTATTTT.

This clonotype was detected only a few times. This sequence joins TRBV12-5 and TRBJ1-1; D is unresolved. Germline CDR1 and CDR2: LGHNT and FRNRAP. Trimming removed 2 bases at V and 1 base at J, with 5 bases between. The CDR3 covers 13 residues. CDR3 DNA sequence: TGTGCTAGTGGTTTGACGACGAACACTGAAGCTTTCTTT. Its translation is CASGLTTNTEAFF.

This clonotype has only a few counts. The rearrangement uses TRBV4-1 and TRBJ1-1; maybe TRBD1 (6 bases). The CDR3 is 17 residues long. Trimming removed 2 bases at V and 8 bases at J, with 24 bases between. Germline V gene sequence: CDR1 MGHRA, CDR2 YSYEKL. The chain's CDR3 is CASSQTDTLRTDVEAFF. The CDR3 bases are TGCGCCAGCAGCCAAACCGACACCCTTAGGACAGACGTAGAAGCTTTCTTT.

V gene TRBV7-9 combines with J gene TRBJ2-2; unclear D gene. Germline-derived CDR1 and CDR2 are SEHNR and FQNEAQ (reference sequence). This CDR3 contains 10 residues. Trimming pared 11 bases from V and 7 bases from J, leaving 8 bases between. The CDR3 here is CAQDIGELFF. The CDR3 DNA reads TGTGCCCAAGACATCGGGGAGCTGTTTTTT.

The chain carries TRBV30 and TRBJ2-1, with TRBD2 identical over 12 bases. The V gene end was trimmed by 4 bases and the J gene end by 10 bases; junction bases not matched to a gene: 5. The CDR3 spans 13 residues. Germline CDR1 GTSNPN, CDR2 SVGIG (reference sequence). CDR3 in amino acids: CAWNLAGGGEQFF. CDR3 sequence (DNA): TGTGCCTGGAATCTAGCGGGAGGGGGAGAGCAGTTCTTC.

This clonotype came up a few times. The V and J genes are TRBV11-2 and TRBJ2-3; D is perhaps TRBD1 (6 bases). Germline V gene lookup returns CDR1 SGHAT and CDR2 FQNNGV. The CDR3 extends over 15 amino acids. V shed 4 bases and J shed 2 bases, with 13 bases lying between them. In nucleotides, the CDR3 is TGTGCCAGCAGCTCCGTGGACAGTTTCACAGATACGCAGTATTTT. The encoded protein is CASSSVDSFTDTQYF.

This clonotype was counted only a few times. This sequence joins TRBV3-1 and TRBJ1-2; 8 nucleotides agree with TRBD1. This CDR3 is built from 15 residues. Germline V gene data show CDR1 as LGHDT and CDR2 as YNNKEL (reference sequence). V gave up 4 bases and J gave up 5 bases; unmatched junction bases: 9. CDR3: CASSLGQGPGYGYTF. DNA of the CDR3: TGTGCCAGCAGCCTCGGACAGGGACCTGGGTATGGCTACACCTTC.

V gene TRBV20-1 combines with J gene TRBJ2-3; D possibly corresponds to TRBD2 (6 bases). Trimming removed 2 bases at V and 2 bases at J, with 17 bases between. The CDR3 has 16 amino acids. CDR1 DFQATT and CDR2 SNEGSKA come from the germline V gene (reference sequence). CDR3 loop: CSARIVAERYTDTQYF. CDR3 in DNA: TGCAGTGCTAGAATTGTAGCGGAGAGATACACAGATACGCAGTATTTT.

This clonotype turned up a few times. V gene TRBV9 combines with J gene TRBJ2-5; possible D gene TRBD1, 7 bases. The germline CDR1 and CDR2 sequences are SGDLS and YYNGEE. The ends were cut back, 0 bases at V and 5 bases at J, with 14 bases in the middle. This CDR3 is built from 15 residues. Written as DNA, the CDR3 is TGTGCCAGCAGCGTAGGTGGAGGGGGCTTGGAGACCCAGTACTTC. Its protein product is CASSVGGGGLETQYF. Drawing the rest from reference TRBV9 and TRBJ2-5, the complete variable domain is DSGVTQTPKHLITATGQRVTLRCSPRSGDLSVYWYQQSLDQGLQFLIQYYNGEERAKGNILERFSAQQFPDLHSELNLSSLELGDSALYFCASSVGGGGLETQYFGPGTRLLVL.

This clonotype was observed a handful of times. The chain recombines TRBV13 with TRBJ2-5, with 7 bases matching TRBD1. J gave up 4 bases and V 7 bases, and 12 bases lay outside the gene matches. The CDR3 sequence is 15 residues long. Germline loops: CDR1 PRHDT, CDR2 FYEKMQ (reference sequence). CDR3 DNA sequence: TGTGCCAGCACGCAGCAGGGGGTCTATCGAGAGACCCAGTACTTC. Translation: CASTQQGVYRETQYF.

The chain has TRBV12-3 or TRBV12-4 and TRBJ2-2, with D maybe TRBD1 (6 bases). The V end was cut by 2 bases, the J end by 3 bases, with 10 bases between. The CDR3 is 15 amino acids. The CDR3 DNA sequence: TGTGCCAGCAGTTTACCTACAGGGTACACCGGGGAGCTGTTTTTT. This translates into CASSLPTGYTGELFF.

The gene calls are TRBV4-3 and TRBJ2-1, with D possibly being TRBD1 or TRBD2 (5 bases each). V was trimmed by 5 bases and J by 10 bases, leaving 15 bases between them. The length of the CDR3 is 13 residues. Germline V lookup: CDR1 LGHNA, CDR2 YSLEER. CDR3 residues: CASSWGWEQEQFF. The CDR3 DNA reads TGCGCCAGCAGCTGGGGGTGGGAACAGGAGCAGTTCTTC.